Below, 18 T cell receptor beta chains from the same sample are listed, as sequenced in a study of cytotoxic CD8 clonotypes in ibrutinib-treated CLL. Measured with immunoSEQ multiplex PCR; TCRdb has only the in-frame clones, and not every one. This repertoire shows roughly 29,000 clones, roughly 57% found once; its top ten account for about 5.4%. The sequencing here drew on PBMCs, taken before ibrutinib treatment. These receptors were taken from a human donor with chronic lymphocytic leukemia.

This sequence joins TRBV7-3 and TRBJ2-7; TRBD1 is a possible D gene (6 bases). Germline CDR1 SGHTA, CDR2 FQGTGA. The ends were cut back, 5 bases at V and 4 bases at J, with 12 bases in the middle. CDR3 size: 13 residues. CDR3 coding DNA: TGTGCCAGCAGCCGCCAACAGGGTTACGAGCAGTACTTC. This sequence encodes CASSRQQGYEQYF.

The chain combines TRBV25-1 with TRBJ2-5; D unresolved. This CDR3 comprises 13 residues. The germline V gene has CDR1 MGHDK and CDR2 SYGVNS. V was pared by 4 bases and J by 5 bases, with 11 bases between. The CDR3: CASSVGSGETQYF. CDR3 DNA: TGTGCCAGCAGTGTGGGAAGTGGGGAGACCCAGTACTTC.

The V gene is TRBV10-1, the J gene TRBJ2-1; TRBD1 is a possible D gene (5 bases). V gave up 6 bases and J gave up 9 bases, with 21 bases separating them. Germline CDR1 and CDR2: WNHNN and SYGVQD (reference sequence). The CDR3 extends over 15 amino acids. As DNA, the CDR3 is TGCGCCAGCAGCCCCTCAGGTGGGGCCCTTGGTGAGCAGTTCTTC. This translates into CASSPSGGALGEQFF.

This chain uses TRBV29-1 with TRBJ2-2; 8 nucleotides agree with TRBD1. The CDR3 is 15 amino acids. Germline CDR1 and CDR2: SQVTM and ANQGSEA. The J segment lost 6 bases and the V segment lost 0 bases, leaving 6 bases of the junction unmatched. DNA for the CDR3: TGCAGCGTTGAAGATCCCAGGGGGCGCGCCGGGGAGCTGTTTTTT. Its protein product is CSVEDPRGRAGELFF.

The table lists this clone with a count of one. This chain joins TRBV7-2 and TRBJ2-7; the match to TRBD2 covers 12 bases. The CDR3 sequence is 16 residues long. Trimming at V came to 0 bases and at J to 2 bases, leaving 2 bases not matched to a gene. Germline assignment: CDR1 SGHTA and CDR2 FQGNSA. The CDR3 loop is CASSLAPSGGAYEQYF. In nucleotides, the CDR3 is TGTGCCAGCAGCTTAGCGCCTAGCGGGGGGGCCTACGAGCAGTACTTC.

The genes are TRBV6-4 and TRBJ2-1; no reliable D call. This CDR3 has 14 residues. V was trimmed by 5 bases and J by 0 bases, leaving 8 bases between them. Germline V gives CDR1 MRHNA, CDR2 SNTAGT. The CDR3, as DNA: TGTGCCAGCAGTCCCTCAGGCTCCTACAATGAGCAGTTCTTC. It codes for CASSPSGSYNEQFF.

This clone was seen once. The chain recombines TRBV2 with TRBJ2-5; 10 nucleotides line up with TRBD1. J gave up 5 bases and V 6 bases, and 12 bases lay outside the gene matches. The CDR3 length is 16 residues. Germline CDR1 SNHLY, CDR2 FYNNEI. The CDR3: CASSYARQGARETQYF. Here the CDR3 DNA reads TGTGCCAGCAGCTACGCGAGACAGGGGGCAAGGGAGACCCAGTACTTC.

There are a few counts of this clone. The V call is TRBV5-1, the J call TRBJ2-1; D is undetermined. The germline V gene encodes CDR1 SGHRS and CDR2 YFSETQ. The CDR3 totals 14 residues. Trimming cost V 4 bases and J 1 base, with 9 bases left between them. The DNA for the CDR3 is TGCGCCAGCAGCCTCCTAGAGTCCTACAATGAGCAGTTCTTC. It encodes CASSLLESYNEQFF. The full variable domain, completed using reference TRBV5-1 and TRBJ2-1, is KAGVTQTPRYLIKTRGQQVTLSCSPISGHRSVSWYQQTPGQGLQFLFEYFSETQRNKGNFPGRFSGRQFSNSRSEMNVSTLELGDSALYLCASSLLESYNEQFFGPGTRLTVL.

V and J are TRBV7-2 and TRBJ2-3; 8 bases line up with TRBD2. The CDR3 runs 16 residues. V lost 1 base and J lost 2; bases outside the gene matches: 5. CDR1 and CDR2 (germline): SGHTA, FQGNSA. The CDR3 DNA sequence: TGTGCCAGCAGCTTAGGACTAGCGCGGAACACAGATACGCAGTATTTT. Amino acids: CASSLGLARNTDTQYF.

This rearrangement joins TRBV7-3 to TRBJ2-1; 9 positions match TRBD2. Germline V gene sequence: CDR1 SGHTA, CDR2 FQGTGA. The CDR3 contains 17 residues. The trim removed 8 bases at V and 4 bases at J, leaving 15 bases unmatched. The CDR3 nucleotides read TGTGCCAGCGGTATGTGGGCTCCCGGACTAGCGTACAATGAGCAGTTCTTC. This encodes CASGMWAPGLAYNEQFF. Using reference TRBV7-3 and TRBJ2-1 for the parts outside the CDR3, the full variable domain is GAGVSQTPSNKVTEKGKYVELRCDPISGHTALYWYRQSLGQGPEFLIYFQGTGAADDSGLPNDRFFAVRPEGSVSTLKIQRTERGDSAVYLCASGMWAPGLAYNEQFFGPGTRLTVL.

The gene calls are TRBV10-3 and TRBJ2-7, with D maybe TRBD1 (6 bases). The germline gives CDR1 ENHRY, CDR2 SYGVKD. The V and J ends lost 7 bases and 0 bases respectively, with 13 bases between them. The CDR3 extends over 14 amino acids. In DNA form, the CDR3 reads TGTGCCATCAAAAGGGACAACAGCTCCTACGAGCAGTACTTC. It translates to CAIKRDNSSYEQYF.

This clone was picked up a small number of times. The chain employs TRBV4-1 and TRBJ1-5; D perhaps matches TRBD1 (5 bases). Trimming took 1 base from V and 6 from J, leaving 7 bases between them. The CDR3 loop spans 13 amino acids. In germline, CDR1 is MGHRA, CDR2 YSYEKL. CDR3 sequence reads: CASSQAQGQPQHF. The CDR3 region has the DNA TGCGCCAGCAGCCAAGCCCAGGGTCAGCCCCAGCATTTT.

This clone was recorded once. The chain recombines TRBV13 with TRBJ2-3; maybe TRBD2 (6 bases). Deletions cut 4 bases from V and 6 bases from J, with 8 bases between. Germline V CDR1 and CDR2: PRHDT, FYEKMQ (reference sequence). CDR3 length: 12 residues. In nucleotides, the CDR3 is TGTGCCAGCAGCTATGGGGGGGATACGCAGTATTTT. This codes for CASSYGGDTQYF.

CDR3 DNA: TGTGCCAGTAGTAACAAAAGCTTGGCGTTTAATTATGGCTACACCTTC. This sequence encodes CASSNKSLAFNYGYTF. The chain recombines TRBV19 with TRBJ1-2; D unclear. Germline V CDR1 and CDR2: LNHDA, SQIVND (reference sequence). This CDR3 spans 16 amino acids. V gave up 4 bases and J gave up 5 bases, with 20 bases separating them.

V usage is TRBV11-2 and J usage is TRBJ2-1; 9 nucleotides align to TRBD2. With V trimmed by 5 bases and J by 5 bases, 10 bases remained unmatched. CDR3 length: 16 amino acids. In germline, CDR1 is SGHAT, CDR2 FQNNGV. Here the CDR3 DNA reads TGTGCCAGCAGCCCCCGAGCGGGGGGCCAGAACAATGAGCAGTTCTTC. Translated: CASSPRAGGQNNEQFF.

By share, this clone ranks as medium-sized (0.01 to 0.1%). V usage is TRBV27 and J usage is TRBJ1-4; a possible D gene is TRBD1 (5 bases). CDR1 MNHEY and CDR2 SMNVEV come from the germline V gene (reference sequence). V was trimmed by 8 bases and J by 4 bases, leaving 14 bases between them. The CDR3 is 14 amino acids. The CDR3 spells CASGRGGLNEKLFF. The CDR3 DNA sequence: TGTGCCAGCGGCCGGGGCGGGCTTAATGAAAAACTGTTTTTT.

This clone has a handful of counts. This sequence joins TRBV5-1 and TRBJ1-6; D gene ambiguous. Germline CDR1 is SGHRS and CDR2 is YFSETQ. This CDR3 comprises 15 residues. V gave up 1 base and J gave up 4 bases, with 9 bases separating them. In DNA, the CDR3 is TGCGCCAGCAGCTTGATGGGAGGATATAATTCACCCCTCCACTTT. This gives the protein CASSLMGGYNSPLHF.

This clone was found a few times. V is TRBV6-5 and J is TRBJ1-2; 7 bases map to TRBD1. Losses at the gene ends were 6 bases for V and 6 bases for J; bases not matched to a gene: 13. Germline loops: CDR1 MNHEY, CDR2 SVGAGI. There are 15 residues in the CDR3. The CDR3 DNA sequence: TGTGCCAGCAGCCTTTCCCCGGGACAGACGAATGGCTACACCTTC. Translated: CASSLSPGQTNGYTF.